Each of the 30 T cell receptor beta chains below was sequenced from the same sample in a study of T cell responses to AZD1222 COVID-19 vaccine. Sequenced by immunoSEQ multiplex PCR; TCRdb stores in-frame clones only, minus some. This repertoire shows about 110,000 clones, roughly nine tenths found once; its top ten account for about 5%. The source material was peripheral blood, sampled on day 0 of AZD1222 vaccination. These receptor sequences come from an adult in good health.

The chain carries TRBV11-2 and TRBJ1-2; D may be TRBD1 (6 bases). This CDR3 has 13 amino acids. Per the germline V gene, CDR1 is SGHAT and CDR2 is FQNNGV. V was shortened by 5 bases and J by 5 bases, with 12 bases between the two germline ends. The CDR3 sequence is CASSARQVYGYTF. DNA for the CDR3: TGTGCCAGCAGCGCCCGACAGGTATATGGCTACACCTTC.

V is TRBV5-1 and J is TRBJ2-5; D unclear. Trimming took off 0 bases at V and 1 base at J, with 7 bases between the two ends. The germline CDR1 and CDR2 sequences are SGHRS and YFSETQ. The CDR3 spans 14 residues. CDR3 sequence: CASSLAGSQETQYF. Written as DNA, the CDR3 is TGCGCCAGCAGCTTGGCTGGGTCCCAAGAGACCCAGTACTTC.

The CDR3 coding sequence is TGTGCCAGCAGCTATCGACAGGGGGCGGATGGCTACACCTTC. Translation: CASSYRQGADGYTF. This sequence joins TRBV7-2 and TRBJ1-2, with 10 nucleotides matching TRBD1. CDR3 length: 14 residues. Trimming removed 4 bases from V and 6 bases from J; junction bases left unmatched: 5. Germline lookup yields CDR1 SGHTA and CDR2 FQGNSA.

CDR3 coding DNA: TGTGCCAGCAGCTTCCTCGGACGGATGAACACTGAAGCTTTCTTT. Encoded protein: CASSFLGRMNTEAFF. The chain recombines TRBV5-5 with TRBJ1-1, with no clear D. The germline CDR1 and CDR2 sequences are SGHKS and YYEKEE (reference sequence). The CDR3 extends over 15 amino acids. Trimming stripped 2 bases from V and 0 bases from J, with 11 bases between.

The chain uses TRBV10-3 and TRBJ2-2, with D tentatively TRBD1 (6 bases). V lost 6 bases, J lost 1 base, and 12 bases lay in between. The germline CDR1 and CDR2 sequences are ENHRY and SYGVKD. The CDR3 sequence is 15 residues long. The chain's CDR3 is CAISRPGQNTGELFF. The CDR3 DNA sequence: TGTGCCATCAGCCGCCCGGGACAGAACACCGGGGAGCTGTTTTTT.

The chain employs TRBV7-9 and TRBJ1-1; TRBD1 might be the D (5 bases). The CDR3 contains 15 residues. Trimming left V 3 bases short and J 1 base short, with 12 bases between. The germline V gene encodes CDR1 SEHNR and CDR2 FQNEAQ (reference sequence). CDR3 DNA: TGTGCCAGCAGCTTGAGGGGATTAGGGAACACTGAAGCTTTCTTT. It encodes CASSLRGLGNTEAFF.

This clone was recorded once. The rearrangement links TRBV18 to TRBJ1-5; D is unclear. V lost 2 bases to trimming and J lost 6 bases, with 11 bases between them. The CDR3 consists of 14 residues. Germline CDR1 KGHSH, CDR2 LQKENI. CDR3 sequence reads: CASSPVQESQPQHF. CDR3 nucleotides: TGTGCCAGCTCACCAGTTCAGGAGAGTCAGCCCCAGCATTTT.

The rearrangement joins TRBV6-5 to TRBJ2-7, with unresolved D. Trimming left V 10 bases short and J 4 bases short, with 17 bases between. CDR3 size: 13 residues. Germline CDR1 reads MNHEY; CDR2 reads SVGAGI. In DNA form, the CDR3 reads TGTGCCACAGGTGAGGCAGAATGGTACGAGCAGTACTTC. Its protein is CATGEAEWYEQYF.

This clone was observed a few times. The rearrangement links TRBV29-1 to TRBJ1-1, with D unresolved. Trimming removed 5 bases at V and 2 bases at J, with 6 bases between. Per germline, CDR1 SQVTM and CDR2 ANQGSEA. There are 11 residues in the CDR3. The CDR3 DNA sequence: TGCAGCGTTAGAAGTAACACTGAAGCTTTCTTT. Translated, it gives CSVRSNTEAFF.

This clone appeared a single time. The chain is built from TRBV7-9 and TRBJ2-2; perhaps TRBD1 as D (5 bases). The CDR3 is 16 residues long. CDR1 is SEHNR, CDR2 FQNEAQ, per germline (reference sequence). Trimming stripped 5 bases from V and 7 bases from J, with 20 bases between. The CDR3 sequence is CASSPTHGQYIGELFF. DNA of the CDR3: TGTGCCAGCAGCCCCACCCACGGACAATACATCGGGGAGCTGTTTTTT.

This clone came up a few times. V usage is TRBV19 and J usage is TRBJ1-5, with D unresolved. The CDR3 extends over 13 amino acids. Between the trimmed V and J ends, which lost 2 bases and 8 bases, there was a span of 10 bases. Germline V gene sequence: CDR1 LNHDA, CDR2 SQIVND (reference sequence). DNA for the CDR3: TGTGCCAGTAGTATAAGAGAAACGGAGCCCCAGCATTTT. Its translation is CASSIRETEPQHF.

The V gene is TRBV21-1, the J gene TRBJ2-2; the table's D call, TRBD1, was not checked against the DNA. TRBV21-1 is designated a pseudogene. CDR3 size: 17 residues. CDR3 in DNA: TGTGCCAGCAGCGCACAGGACCCCCCATCTTTAACCGGGGAGCTGTTTTTT. It translates to CASSAQDPPSLTGELFF.

This chain uses TRBV3-1 (or the pseudogene TRBV3-2) with TRBJ2-7, with a tentative D call TRBD1 (5 bases). The CDR3 has 12 residues. V was clipped by 4 bases and J by 3 bases, with 7 bases between them. CDR1 is LGHDT and CDR2 is YNNKEL in the germline V gene (reference sequence). Written as DNA, the CDR3 is TGTGCCAGCAGCCGCAGGGACTACGAGCAGTACTTC. It codes for CASSRRDYEQYF.

The V and J genes are TRBV20-1 and TRBJ1-2; TRBD1 matches 9 bases. In germline, CDR1 is DFQATT, CDR2 SNEGSKA (reference sequence). CDR3 length: 16 residues. V lost 3 bases and J lost 3; bases outside the gene matches: 11. CDR3 amino acids: CSASNTGGRGDYGYTF. CDR3 nucleotides: TGCAGTGCTAGTAACACAGGGGGCCGTGGGGACTATGGCTACACCTTC.

V gene TRBV25-1 combines with J gene TRBJ2-3, with unresolved D. CDR3 length equals 14 residues. Between the trimmed V and J ends, which lost 1 base and 6 bases, there was a span of 11 bases. Germline-derived CDR1 and CDR2 are MGHDK and SYGVNS. CDR3 in DNA: TGTGCCAGCAGTGAATCAGGACCGGATGATACGCAGTATTTT. Amino acids: CASSESGPDDTQYF.

CDR3 DNA sequence: TGTGCCAGCAGCCGGGGACAGCTCTATGGCTACACCTTC. Its translation is CASSRGQLYGYTF. This chain uses TRBV12-3 or TRBV12-4 with TRBJ1-2; 7 positions match TRBD1. V gave up 6 bases and J gave up 4 bases; unmatched junction bases: 5. The CDR3 totals 13 residues.

The chain is built from TRBV18 and TRBJ1-6; no definite D call. Germline values: CDR1 KGHSH, CDR2 LQKENI. The CDR3 is made up of 14 amino acids. The V end lost 0 bases, the J end lost 15 bases, and 15 bases lay between the germline ends. CDR3 coding DNA: TGTGCCAGCTCACCACCGACCGGATCCGATCTCCTCCACTTT. Translation gives CASSPPTGSDLLHF.

The gene calls are TRBV6-2 or TRBV6-3 and TRBJ2-1; D tentatively reads TRBD1 or TRBD2 (5 bases each). Trimming pared 0 bases from V and 5 bases from J, leaving 17 bases between. Germline V gives CDR1 MNHEY, CDR2 SVGEGT. CDR3 length: 17 residues. The CDR3 protein is CASSYSPGTPANNEQFF. Written as DNA, the CDR3 is TGTGCCAGCAGTTACTCCCCAGGGACGCCCGCCAACAATGAGCAGTTCTTC.

The chain combines TRBV27 with TRBJ1-6; D gene ambiguous. CDR3 length: 14 amino acids. CDR1 and CDR2 (germline): MNHEY, SMNVEV (reference sequence). V was shortened by 5 bases and J by 2 bases, with 7 bases between the two germline ends. CDR3: CASSRRPYNSPLHF. The CDR3 bases are TGTGCCAGCAGTCGGCGACCCTATAATTCACCCCTCCACTTT.

The chain carries TRBV5-1 and TRBJ1-2; D is ambiguous. V shed 3 bases and J shed 6 bases, with 12 bases lying between them. The CDR3 is 13 amino acids. Per the germline V gene, CDR1 is SGHRS and CDR2 is YFSETQ. The CDR3 spells CASSSQSRDGYTF. CDR3 nucleotide sequence: TGCGCCAGCAGCTCCCAAAGCCGGGATGGCTACACCTTC.

This chain uses TRBV6-5 with TRBJ2-1, with D uncertain. CDR1 is MNHEY, CDR2 SVGAGI, per germline. The CDR3 loop spans 10 amino acids. V was clipped by 11 bases and J by 13 bases, with 15 bases between them. CDR3 sequence: CAPRFKDQFF. The CDR3 coding sequence is TGTGCCCCCAGGTTTAAAGACCAGTTCTTC.

The chain couples TRBV2 to TRBJ2-4, with D possibly TRBD2 on 6 matching bases. V shed 8 bases and J shed 0 bases, with 11 bases lying between them. The CDR3 sequence is 14 residues long. The germline CDR1 and CDR2 sequences are SNHLY and FYNNEI. The CDR3 nucleotides are TGTGCCAGCGGCCAAGCGGGAGCCAAAAACATTCAGTACTTC. Protein sequence: CASGQAGAKNIQYF.

This chain joins TRBV3-1 (or the pseudogene TRBV3-2) and TRBJ2-7; 8 nucleotides agree with TRBD1. CDR1 LGHDT and CDR2 YNNKEL come from the germline V gene (reference sequence). The CDR3 has 15 amino acids. Unmatched junction bases numbered 9, after V lost 4 bases and J lost 4 bases. For the CDR3, the DNA is TGTGCCAGCAGCCTTTCGGGACAGGCGTTTTACGAGCAGTACTTC. Its translation is CASSLSGQAFYEQYF.

The chain recombines TRBV6-1 with TRBJ2-7, with 7 bases identical to TRBD2. The CDR3 is made up of 16 amino acids. The ends lost 1 base at V and 0 bases at J; junction bases unmatched: 6. CDR1 and CDR2 (germline): MNHNS, SASEGT. The CDR3 loop reads CASSEDWRESSYEQYF. The CDR3 bases are TGTGCCAGCAGTGAAGATTGGCGGGAGAGCTCCTACGAGCAGTACTTC.

This clone turned up a few times. The genes are TRBV5-1 and TRBJ2-7; D remains ambiguous. V was pared by 4 bases and J by 0 bases, with 5 bases between. Germline V gene data show CDR1 as SGHRS and CDR2 as YFSETQ. CDR3 length: 12 residues. In DNA form, the CDR3 reads TGCGCCAGCAGCGTGAGCTCCTACGAGCAGTACTTC. Protein sequence: CASSVSSYEQYF.

Concerning this clone: The junction departs from germline at one end; a sequencing error may be responsible. The J gene is TRBJ1-1, the V gene TRBV5-1, with 7 bases identical to TRBD1. The CDR3 sequence is 14 residues long. Germline CDR1 and CDR2: SGHRS and YFSETQ. This CDR3 reads CASSLASRGTDPYF. The CDR3 DNA is TGCGCCAGCAGCTTGGCCTCAAGAGGGACAGATCCTTACTTT. Based on the CDR3 plus reference TRBV5-1 and TRBJ1-1, the full variable domain is KAGVTQTPRYLIKTRGQQVTLSCSPISGHRSVSWYQQTPGQGLQFLFEYFSETQRNKGNFPGRFSGRQFSNSRSEMNVSTLELGDSALYLCASSLASRGTDPYFGQGTRLTVV.

This clone has only one observation. The chain is built from TRBV7-9 and TRBJ2-6; 9 nucleotides agree with TRBD1. CDR1 and CDR2 (germline): SEHNR, FQNEAQ (reference sequence). V was pared by 5 bases and J by 0 bases, with 5 bases of the junction left unmatched. The CDR3 contains 17 residues. In DNA, the CDR3 is TGTGCCAGCAGCGGGGGACAGGGCCACTCTGGGGCCAACGTCCTGACTTTC. This codes for CASSGGQGHSGANVLTF.

The chain carries TRBV14 and TRBJ1-1, with D maybe TRBD1 (6 bases). V lost 4 bases and J lost 5, with 20 bases in between. The CDR3 has 16 residues. Germline CDR1 is SGHDN and CDR2 is FVKESK. DNA of the CDR3: TGTGCCAGCAGCCCGCTGGGGGGGGCGAGGGGAACTGAAGCTTTCTTT. Residues: CASSPLGGARGTEAFF.

This clone has only a few counts. J is TRBJ1-4 and V is TRBV6-5, with a weak D call TRBD1 (5 bases). The CDR3 sequence is 15 residues long. V was trimmed by 0 bases and J by 7 bases, leaving 12 bases between them. Per germline, CDR1 MNHEY and CDR2 SVGAGI. This chain's CDR3 is CASSYSSRGGEKLFF. In nucleotides, the CDR3 is TGTGCCAGCAGTTACTCGAGTAGGGGCGGTGAAAAACTGTTTTTT.

This sequence joins TRBV20-1 and TRBJ1-4; possibly TRBD1 for D (5 bases). The germline V gene has CDR1 DFQATT and CDR2 SNEGSKA (reference sequence). The CDR3 consists of 11 residues. Trimming stripped 6 bases from V and 4 bases from J, with 6 bases between. CDR3 loop: CSAGVNEKLFF. In DNA form, the CDR3 reads TGCAGTGCGGGGGTTAATGAAAAACTGTTTTTT.